One and the same sample provided the 12 T cell receptor beta chains below, sequenced in a study of blood T cell repertoires in COVID-19. Profiling relied on immunoSEQ multiplex PCR, and the TCRdb table lists in-frame clones only, not all of them. In the table there are approximately 300,000 clones, about 90% of which are singletons. The source material was peripheral blood. All receptors come from a man in his late teens or twenties with active or convalescent COVID-19.

This chain connects TRBV19 to TRBJ1-2; 9 bases align to TRBD1. There are 16 residues in the CDR3. Per the germline V gene, CDR1 is LNHDA and CDR2 is SQIVND (reference sequence). V was pared by 5 bases and J by 7 bases, with 14 bases of the junction left unmatched. The CDR3: CASSLGRGQGLLGYTF. The CDR3 nucleotides read TGTGCCAGTAGTCTGGGTCGGGGACAGGGTCTTCTTGGCTACACCTTC.

This clone has a single count. The chain carries TRBV29-1 and TRBJ2-1, with D possibly TRBD1 on 6 matching bases. Trimming removed 3 bases from V and 5 bases from J, with 20 bases in between. The CDR3 extends over 16 amino acids. The germline V gene encodes CDR1 SQVTM and CDR2 ANQGSEA. The CDR3 region has the DNA TGCAGCGTTGATTGGGGGCTCACAGGGTCCCACAATGAGCAGTTCTTC. It yields the protein CSVDWGLTGSHNEQFF.

For this clone: The sample contains more than one DNA sequence encoding this CDR3. The chain is built from TRBV11-3 and TRBJ1-3; D gene uncertain. V dropped 3 bases and J dropped 2 bases, with 2 bases sitting between them. Germline V gene data show CDR1 as SGHNT and CDR2 as YENEEA. CDR3 length: 12 residues. Here the CDR3 reads CASSFTGNTIYF. The CDR3 region has the DNA TGTGCCAGCAGCTTTACTGGAAACACCATATATTTT.

The rearrangement uses TRBV7-7 and TRBJ2-2; D gene uncertain. The CDR3 loop spans 13 amino acids. Germline assignment: CDR1 SSHAT and CDR2 FNYEAQ (reference sequence). V was cut by 4 bases and J by 4 bases, with 7 bases left in between. The CDR3 sequence: CASSWSGTGELFF. The CDR3 DNA sequence: TGTGCCAGCAGCTGGTCAGGCACCGGGGAGCTGTTTTTT.

This clone was seen a handful of times. The V and J genes are TRBV5-3 and TRBJ2-7; no definite D call. TRBV5-3 is designated an ORF whose function remains uncertain. With 1 base removed from V and 1 base from J, the gap between germline ends came to 9 bases. The CDR3 is 14 residues long. This CDR3 reads CARSLRLTSYEQYF. The CDR3 DNA follows: TGTGCCAGAAGCTTGAGACTCACATCCTACGAGCAGTACTTC.

The genes are TRBV27 and TRBJ2-7; 10 nucleotides match TRBD2. The CDR3 sequence is 16 residues long. Germline-derived CDR1 and CDR2 are MNHEY and SMNVEV (reference sequence). After removal of 3 bases from V and 6 bases from J, the junction contained 11 bases not matched to a gene. The CDR3 is CASSFLFPSGSGEQYF. DNA of the CDR3: TGTGCCAGCAGTTTCCTGTTTCCTAGCGGGAGTGGCGAGCAGTACTTC.

The V call is TRBV2, the J call TRBJ1-5; a weak D match, TRBD1 (6 bases). This CDR3 contains 13 residues. Germline CDR1 is SNHLY and CDR2 is FYNNEI. The V end was cut by 7 bases, the J end by 4 bases, with 11 bases between. The CDR3 sequence is CASTWTVNQPQHF. The DNA of the CDR3 is TGTGCCAGCACGTGGACAGTGAATCAGCCCCAGCATTTT.

This clone came up a few times. This chain connects TRBV7-9 to TRBJ2-7; 7 nucleotides line up with TRBD1. Per germline, CDR1 SEHNR and CDR2 FQNEAQ (reference sequence). CDR3 length: 17 amino acids. The ends lost 5 bases at V and 0 bases at J; junction bases unmatched: 13. CDR3 amino acids: CASSSSKGASISYEQYF. CDR3 sequence (DNA): TGTGCCAGCAGCAGTTCAAAGGGGGCCTCGATCTCCTACGAGCAGTACTTC.

The V gene is TRBV29-1, the J gene TRBJ2-2; D possibly corresponds to TRBD1 (6 bases). The CDR3 sequence is 13 residues long. Trimming stripped 7 bases from V and 4 bases from J, with 13 bases between. From germline, CDR1 is SQVTM and CDR2 ANQGSEA. Here the CDR3 reads CSGRTEITGELFF. CDR3 nucleotides: TGCAGCGGGCGGACAGAGATCACCGGGGAGCTGTTTTTT.

The CDR3 is CASSLGQGSSYNSPLHF. The CDR3 nucleotides are TGTGCCAGCAGTTTGGGACAGGGGAGCTCCTATAATTCACCCCTCCACTTT. The chain carries TRBV27 and TRBJ1-6; 10 bases fit TRBD1. The length of the CDR3 is 17 residues. Germline CDR1 is MNHEY and CDR2 is SMNVEV (reference sequence). The V and J ends lost 3 bases and 0 bases, in that order; junction bases with no gene match: 2.

This clone was seen a single time. This chain connects TRBV19 to TRBJ1-5, with 7 bases identical to TRBD1. Trimming removed 9 bases from V and 7 bases from J; junction bases left unmatched: 15. The CDR3 length is 15 residues. Germline V gene lookup returns CDR1 LNHDA and CDR2 SQIVND (reference sequence). The CDR3 region is CASVPGTTGIQPQHF. CDR3 DNA sequence: TGTGCCAGCGTCCCGGGAACGACAGGGATACAGCCCCAGCATTTT.

The gene calls are TRBV16 and TRBJ2-2; no reliable D call. The V and J ends lost 0 bases and 7 bases respectively, with 15 bases between them. Per germline, CDR1 KGHSY and CDR2 FQNENV. This CDR3 is built from 16 residues. The CDR3 nucleotides read TGTGCCAGCAGCCAATCTCGGCAGGTATTTGACGGGGAGCTGTTTTTT. It encodes CASSQSRQVFDGELFF.